A single sample gave rise to the 11 T cell receptor beta chains below, sequenced in a study of shared clonotypes between healthy human individuals. TCRdb's copy holds only in-frame clones and misses some; the assay was immunoSEQ multiplex PCR. Of roughly 2 million clones listed, about 95% are singletons. The sequenced sample was naive CD4+ T cells sorted from blood. This sample's subset: CD45RA+ positively selected. The receptors originated from a man aged 18 to 35 in good health.

For this clone: At the DNA level, this CDR3 is encoded by other sequences in the same sample as well. The chain employs TRBV6-5 and TRBJ1-5; D not certain. Deletions cut 0 bases from V and 2 bases from J, with 8 bases between. In germline, CDR1 is MNHEY, CDR2 SVGAGI. The CDR3 has 15 amino acids. The CDR3 DNA sequence: TGTGCCAGCAGTTACTCGAATCGCGGCAATCAGCCCCAGCATTTT. It is translated as CASSYSNRGNQPQHF.

The chain has TRBV7-2 and TRBJ2-1; no reliable D call. This CDR3 contains 12 residues. V was pared by 0 bases and J by 9 bases, with 6 bases between. Germline loops: CDR1 SGHTA, CDR2 FQGNSA. As DNA, the CDR3 is TGTGCCAGCAGCTTAGCTGGGATTGAGCAGTTCTTC. This gives the protein CASSLAGIEQFF.

This chain uses TRBV5-6 with TRBJ2-7, with 11 bases lining up with TRBD2. Germline V CDR1 and CDR2: SGHDT, YYEEEE. The CDR3 totals 15 residues. J was trimmed by 2 bases and V by 4 bases; bases with no gene match: 5. The CDR3 region is CASSPGTSGTYEQYF. The CDR3 DNA reads TGTGCCAGCAGCCCGGGGACTAGCGGAACCTACGAGCAGTACTTC.

This chain links TRBV7-2 with TRBJ2-7; D is undetermined. Deletions cut 4 bases from V and 2 bases from J, with 9 bases between. This CDR3 region has 13 residues. Germline values: CDR1 SGHTA, CDR2 FQGNSA. CDR3 loop: CASSYPATYEQYF. The CDR3 bases are TGTGCCAGCAGCTACCCGGCCACCTACGAGCAGTACTTC.

The chain employs TRBV6-1 and TRBJ2-2; D call uncertain. Germline values: CDR1 MNHNS, CDR2 SASEGT. Trimming pared 6 bases from V and 5 bases from J, leaving 7 bases between. This CDR3 contains 12 residues. The CDR3 protein is CASRVSTGELFF. The CDR3 region has the DNA TGTGCCAGCAGGGTTTCGACCGGGGAGCTGTTTTTT.

Points on this clone: It may be a read error: a sequence one base away is much more abundant. At the DNA level, this CDR3 is encoded by other sequences in the same sample as well. This chain links TRBV29-1 with TRBJ2-7; TRBD1 agrees at 7 bases. This CDR3 contains 13 residues. V shed 2 bases, J shed 6 bases, and the junction held 7 bases outside the gene matches. CDR1 SQVTM and CDR2 ANQGSEA come from the germline V gene. DNA for the CDR3: TGCAGCGTTGAACTCATTAACAGGGGCGAGCAGTACTTC. Protein sequence: CSVELINRGEQYF.

This clone was picked up many times. Other DNA sequences in this sample translate to the same CDR3. The chain uses TRBV19 and TRBJ1-1, with D hard to call. CDR3 length: 14 amino acids. The V end was cut by 5 bases, the J end by 1 base, with 11 bases between. The germline CDR1 and CDR2 sequences are LNHDA and SQIVND (reference sequence). The DNA of the CDR3 is TGTGCCAGTAGTCGGTTGCCCGCGAACACTGAAGCTTTCTTT. It yields the protein CASSRLPANTEAFF.

The chain combines TRBV5-1 with TRBJ1-6, with D possibly TRBD1 on 5 matching bases. Germline CDR1 and CDR2: SGHRS and YFSETQ. V lost 4 bases and J 5 bases, leaving 13 bases between the germline ends. This CDR3 has 15 amino acids. The CDR3, as DNA: TGCGCCAGCAGCCATGGGTTGGGGGATAATTCACCCCTCCACTTT. This sequence encodes CASSHGLGDNSPLHF.

The chain combines TRBV21-1 with TRBJ2-7; the D call in the table, TRBD1, was not verified against the DNA. TRBV21-1 is assigned pseudogene status. This CDR3 spans 14 amino acids. CDR3 sequence reads: CATKGQRNSYEQYF. In DNA form, the CDR3 reads TGTGCCACTAAGGGACAGCGAAACTCCTACGAGCAGTACTTC.

The chain is built from TRBV19 and TRBJ2-2; possible D gene TRBD1, 5 bases. Trimming took off 3 bases at V and 0 bases at J, with 8 bases between the two ends. Germline CDR1 reads LNHDA; CDR2 reads SQIVND (reference sequence). The CDR3 consists of 15 residues. CDR3 bases: TGTGCCAGTAGTATTACAGGAGCGAACACCGGGGAGCTGTTTTTT. It is translated as CASSITGANTGELFF.

The chain joins TRBV5-1 to TRBJ2-7; no definite D call. Germline assignment: CDR1 SGHRS and CDR2 YFSETQ. The V gene lost 2 bases and the J gene lost 3 bases, with 9 bases spanning the gap. The length of the CDR3 is 13 residues. CDR3: CASSFARSYEQYF. The CDR3 nucleotides read TGCGCCAGCAGCTTCGCCAGGAGCTACGAGCAGTACTTC.